The rows below give T cell receptor beta chains drawn from one sample of a study of T-cell reconstitution after alpha-beta-depleted transplantation in children. In TCRdb, the PCR reads were re-called with MiXCR into one record per CDR3 protein. The top ten hold about 3.8% of the sample, which has about 400,000 distinct CDR3 sequences, about a fifth seen once. The sequencing here drew on PBMCs from the stem cell graft donor, taken from the stem cell graft. The receptors shown here come from a human donor who donated a stem cell graft to a child with acute myeloid leukemia. Each CDR3 is given with its conserved first and last residue. The D gene is left open where the match is weak. Some rows mark clone size as missing; the rest say once, few, many or name a class of expanded clone.

j_call	d_call	clone_size	v_call	cdr3_aa	cdr3_nt
TRBJ1-1	.	many	TRBV6-5	CASTPGGGWNTEAFF	TGTGCCAGCACCCCAGGAGGGGGTTGGAACACTGAAGCTTTCTTT
TRBJ2-1	TRBD2	many	TRBV12-3/TRBV12-4	CASSPLAGAGNEQFF	TGTGCCAGCAGTCCCCTAGCGGGAGCCGGAAATGAGCAGTTCTTC
TRBJ2-1	TRBD1	few	TRBV15	CATSPRQGALDEQFF	TGTGCCACCAGCCCACGACAGGGGGCATTGGATGAGCAGTTCTTC
TRBJ2-3	.	many	TRBV6-5	CASSYVKGASTDTQYF	TGTGCCAGCAGTTACGTGAAAGGGGCGAGCACAGATACGCAGTATTTT
TRBJ2-3	TRBD1	.	TRBV7-2	CASSLTGGFDTQYF	TGTGCCAGCAGCCTGACAGGGGGCTTCGATACGCAGTATTTT
TRBJ2-1	TRBD2	many	TRBV20-1	CSAPSLAGGLSSYNEQFF	TGCAGTGCTCCCTCCCTAGCGGGAGGCCTGAGCTCCTACAATGAGCAGTTCTTC
TRBJ2-7	.	.	TRBV13	CASSFGLRPDEQYF	TGTGCCAGCAGCTTTGGACTGCGCCCCGACGAGCAGTACTTC
TRBJ2-7	TRBD1	.	TRBV12-3/TRBV12-4	CASSLRQGSHEQYF	TGTGCCAGCAGTCTCCGACAGGGGAGCCACGAGCAGTACTTC
TRBJ1-6	.	few	TRBV20-1	CSAPGSPGVGRSPLHF	TGCAGTGCCCCTGGCTCCCCGGGGGTAGGTCGTTCACCCCTCCACTTT
TRBJ1-6	TRBD1	few	TRBV20-1	CSARVGQGFSPLHF	TGCAGTGCTAGAGTGGGACAGGGATTTTCACCCCTCCACTTT
TRBJ2-1	.	few	TRBV12-3/TRBV12-4	CASSLAVPRHNEQFF	TGTGCCAGCAGTTTAGCGGTTCCTAGGCACAATGAGCAGTTCTTC
TRBJ2-6	.	.	TRBV6-2/TRBV6-3	CASSYYTPGSPRSGANVLTF	TGTGCCAGCAGTTACTATACGCCCGGTAGCCCCCGCTCTGGGGCCAACGTCCTGACTTTC
TRBJ2-7	.	.	TRBV6-5	CASSYSGREAGYEQYF	TGTGCCAGCAGTTACTCGGGTAGGGAGGCAGGCTACGAGCAGTACTTC
TRBJ2-7	TRBD2	few	TRBV20-1	CSARGGAINEQYF	TGCAGTGCGCGGGGGGGGGCCATCAACGAGCAGTACTTC
TRBJ2-1	.	.	TRBV7-6	CASSGDQSSYNEQFF	TGTGCCAGCAGCGGGGACCAAAGCTCCTACAATGAGCAGTTCTTC
TRBJ1-1	.	.	TRBV6-5	CASSYYINTEAFF	TGTGCCAGCAGTTACTACATTAACACTGAAGCTTTCTTT
TRBJ2-3	.	.	TRBV12-3/TRBV12-4	CASSLGVLTDTQYF	TGTGCCAGCAGTTTGGGAGTGCTCACAGATACGCAGTATTTT
TRBJ1-1	.	few	TRBV12-3/TRBV12-4	CASSFLRLQNTEAFF	TGTGCCAGCAGTTTTTTACGACTGCAAAACACTGAAGCTTTCTTT
TRBJ2-2	TRBD2	few	TRBV5-5	CASRAGTTNTGELFF	TGTGCCAGCAGGGCCGGGACTACCAACACCGGGGAGCTGTTTTTT
TRBJ2-7	.	many	TRBV12-5	CASGLVRQGGGEQYF	TGTGCTAGTGGTTTGGTACGTCAGGGAGGTGGCGAGCAGTACTTC
TRBJ2-7	.	few	TRBV20-1	CSARDQQRVSTYEQYF	TGCAGTGCTAGAGATCAACAACGGGTATCAACCTACGAGCAGTACTTC
TRBJ1-2	.	many	TRBV24-1	CATSVDYGYTF	TGTGCCACCAGTGTTGACTATGGCTACACCTTC
TRBJ2-1	TRBD2	many	TRBV20-1	CSARGAGDDNEQFF	TGCAGTGCTAGAGGAGCGGGAGACGACAATGAGCAGTTCTTC
TRBJ2-7	.	.	TRBV15	CATSRDRSDLARYEQYF	TGTGCCACCAGCAGAGATCGTTCAGACCTAGCCCGGTACGAGCAGTACTTC
TRBJ2-3	TRBD1	many	TRBV20-1	CSAVLSGQGDTQYF	TGCAGTGCTGTCTTGTCGGGACAGGGCGATACGCAGTATTTT
TRBJ2-1	TRBD2	.	TRBV20-1	CSARDRSSWREGYNEQFF	TGCAGTGCTAGAGATCGTAGTAGCTGGCGGGAGGGGTACAATGAGCAGTTCTTC
TRBJ2-6	.	few	TRBV15	CATSRDLLTGANVLTF	TGTGCCACCAGCAGAGATCTCCTAACTGGGGCCAACGTCCTGACTTTC
TRBJ2-5	TRBD2	few	TRBV11-1	CASSSPSGLAGVWQETQYF	TGTGCCAGCAGCTCCCCCTCGGGACTAGCGGGAGTTTGGCAAGAGACCCAGTACTTC
TRBJ2-1	.	many	TRBV29-1	CSVDSERTYNEQFF	TGCAGCGTTGACTCTGAACGAACCTACAATGAGCAGTTCTTC
TRBJ2-5	.	.	TRBV27	CASSDLGGPETQYF	TGTGCCAGCAGTGACCTGGGGGGGCCGGAGACCCAGTACTTC
TRBJ2-7	TRBD1	few	TRBV29-1	CSVEGDSGQGPYEQYF	TGCAGCGTTGAGGGGGACTCGGGACAGGGTCCCTACGAGCAGTACTTC
TRBJ2-7	TRBD2	.	TRBV5-1	CASSISGRAYEQYF	TGCGCCAGCAGCATAAGCGGGAGGGCCTACGAGCAGTACTTC
TRBJ1-2	TRBD1	many	TRBV5-1	CASSLQGADGYTF	TGCGCCAGCAGCCTACAGGGGGCGGATGGCTACACCTTC
TRBJ1-1	.	.	TRBV11-1	CASSFSTVNTEAFF	TGTGCCAGCAGCTTTTCTACCGTGAACACTGAAGCTTTCTTT
TRBJ2-1	TRBD2	.	TRBV6-1	CASRTSGNYNEQFF	TGTGCCAGTCGGACTAGCGGGAACTACAATGAGCAGTTCTTC